The next 26 T cell receptor beta chains were all read from a single sample in a study of follicular helper T cells after annual influenza vaccination. Method: immunoSEQ multiplex PCR; TCRdb's copy keeps in-frame clones and lacks some. The sample lists 9,400 or so clones, nearly 85% occurring once. Sample time point: 2015-2016 season, pre-vaccination. Here the sequenced sample was CXCR5+ CD38- circulating T follicular helper cells from blood, taken on the day of influenza vaccination. As to subset: circulating Tfh, non-naive CD4+CXCR5+PD-1+ (ICOS+CD38+ or ICOS-CD38-). These receptors were taken from an adult who received the influenza vaccine.

This chain uses TRBV4-1 with TRBJ2-5, with D possibly being TRBD1 (6 bases). Trimming cost V 3 bases and J 7 bases, with 12 bases left between them. There are 13 residues in the CDR3. Germline assignment: CDR1 MGHRA and CDR2 YSYEKL. The CDR3 DNA reads TGCGCCAGCAGCCAGCAGGGGTGGGGGACCCAGTACTTC. Translation gives CASSQQGWGTQYF.

The V call is TRBV1, the J call TRBJ1-2. TRBV1 is marked as a pseudogene. This CDR3 has 14 residues. This CDR3 is CTSSQAQMRYGYTF. The CDR3 DNA is TGCACCAGCAGCCAAGCACAGATGAGGTATGGCTACACCTTC.

This clone was seen only a few times. The V and J genes are TRBV10-2 and TRBJ2-5; D possibly corresponds to TRBD2 (5 bases). The CDR3 extends over 14 amino acids. Germline V gene data show CDR1 as WSHSY and CDR2 as SAAADI. Deletions cut 2 bases from V and 5 bases from J, with 12 bases between. CDR3 protein: CASSEVAGRETQYF. Here the CDR3 DNA reads TGCGCCAGCAGTGAGGTCGCGGGTCGGGAGACCCAGTACTTC.

The chain links TRBV5-1 to TRBJ1-4; TRBD1 might be the D (6 bases). The V and J ends lost 4 bases and 8 bases respectively, with 15 bases between them. CDR3 size: 14 residues. The V gene's germline CDR1 is SGHRS and CDR2 YFSETQ. This chain's CDR3 is CASSLGTQGEKLFF. The CDR3 coding sequence is TGCGCCAGCAGCCTCGGGACACAGGGCGAAAAACTGTTTTTT.

This clone turned up a few times. The chain has TRBV5-1 and TRBJ2-7; TRBD1 matches at 9 bases. Germline V CDR1 and CDR2: SGHRS, YFSETQ. With 4 bases clipped from V and 5 bases from J, the junction kept 7 bases outside the gene matches. This CDR3 is built from 14 residues. Here the CDR3 DNA reads TGCGCCAGCAGCCTGAGGGACAGGGCGGACGAGCAGTACTTC. Translation: CASSLRDRADEQYF.

This clone has just a few counts. The chain combines TRBV10-2 with TRBJ2-7; 7 bases fit TRBD1. CDR1 is WSHSY, CDR2 SAAADI, per germline. With 6 bases clipped from V and 4 bases from J, the junction kept 12 bases outside the gene matches. CDR3 length: 15 residues. This CDR3 reads CASSVSVGGAYEQYF. CDR3 in DNA: TGCGCCAGCAGCGTTTCTGTAGGGGGCGCGTACGAGCAGTACTTC.

The chain is built from TRBV5-1 and TRBJ2-1; 9 positions agree with TRBD2. V was clipped by 4 bases and J by 8 bases; unmatched bases: 10. The germline gives CDR1 SGHRS, CDR2 YFSETQ. The length of the CDR3 is 15 residues. CDR3 bases: TGCGCCAGCAGCAAGGCGCGGGAGGGTAGGGATGAGCAGTTCTTC. This codes for CASSKAREGRDEQFF.

This rearrangement joins TRBV18 to TRBJ1-1, with a weak D call TRBD1 (5 bases). Germline CDR1 reads KGHSH; CDR2 reads LQKENI. The CDR3 sequence is 17 residues long. V gave up 6 bases and J gave up 0 bases, with 20 bases separating them. In DNA, the CDR3 is TGTGCCAGCTCCCAGACAGTTCGCAGGGAAGTGAACACTGAAGCTTTCTTT. Translating gives CASSQTVRREVNTEAFF.

This clone was seen just once. The V and J genes are TRBV5-5 and TRBJ2-2, with D perhaps TRBD1 (6 bases). Per germline, CDR1 SGHKS and CDR2 YYEKEE (reference sequence). Trimming took 2 bases from V and 0 from J, leaving 14 bases between them. The CDR3 is 17 residues long. The CDR3 bases are TGTGCCAGCAGCTTACAGGGACCTAACGCGAACACCGGGGAGCTGTTTTTT. This encodes CASSLQGPNANTGELFF.

The J gene is TRBJ2-7, the V gene TRBV19, with 10 bases aligning to TRBD2. From germline, CDR1 is LNHDA and CDR2 SQIVND (reference sequence). The CDR3 is made up of 18 amino acids. V lost 6 bases and J lost 2; bases outside the gene matches: 16. The CDR3 protein is CASSTSGTDGLITYEQYF. For the CDR3, the DNA is TGTGCCAGTAGCACTAGCGGGACGGACGGCCTAATTACCTACGAGCAGTACTTC.

This rearrangement joins TRBV27 to TRBJ2-5, with 9 positions matching TRBD1. CDR1 MNHEY and CDR2 SMNVEV come from the germline V gene (reference sequence). J was trimmed by 5 bases and V by 6 bases; bases with no gene match: 7. The CDR3 is made up of 14 amino acids. The CDR3 coding sequence is TGTGCCAGCAGAGGGACAGGGAAGGAGGAGACCCAGTACTTC. The encoded protein is CASRGTGKEETQYF.

V usage is TRBV28 and J usage is TRBJ2-1; 9 nucleotides line up with TRBD2. There are 14 residues in the CDR3. Germline V gene data show CDR1 as MDHEN and CDR2 as SYDVKM. V lost 5 bases to trimming and J lost 9 bases; unmatched junction nucleotides: 8. For the CDR3, the DNA is TGTGCCAGCAGTAGTAGCGGGAGTGTTGGTGAGCAGTTCTTC. The encoded protein is CASSSSGSVGEQFF.

This chain connects TRBV4-2 to TRBJ2-2, with D possibly being TRBD1 or TRBD2 (5 bases each). Germline V CDR1 and CDR2: LGHNA, YNFKEQ. The CDR3 is made up of 15 amino acids. Trimming took off 4 bases at V and 3 bases at J, with 12 bases between the two ends. The CDR3 coding sequence is TGTGCCAGCAGCCTAGACGGGACGGACACCGGGGAGCTGTTTTTT. This translates into CASSLDGTDTGELFF.

The rearrangement links TRBV5-1 to TRBJ2-1, with 7 bases matching TRBD1. This CDR3 region has 14 residues. The V and J ends lost 4 bases and 8 bases, in that order; junction bases with no gene match: 9. Germline CDR1 reads SGHRS; CDR2 reads YFSETQ. The CDR3 DNA is TGCGCCAGCAGCCTCGGACAGGTCGGGGATGAGCAGTTCTTC. Its translation is CASSLGQVGDEQFF.

This clone occurred once. CDR3 DNA sequence: TGCGCCAGCAGCGGGTCGACAGCGAACACTGAAGCTTTCTTT. Its protein is CASSGSTANTEAFF. V is TRBV5-1 and J is TRBJ1-1; D is perhaps TRBD1 (5 bases). V shed 4 bases and J shed 1 base, with 11 bases lying between them. CDR1 and CDR2 (germline): SGHRS, YFSETQ. The CDR3 runs to 14 residues.

This clone showed up just once. V usage is TRBV15 and J usage is TRBJ2-3; no reliable D call. Deletions cut 3 bases from V and 7 bases from J, with 8 bases between. This CDR3 comprises 12 residues. CDR1 LNHNV and CDR2 YYDKDF come from the germline V gene (reference sequence). The chain's CDR3 is CATSSSSYTQYF. In DNA, the CDR3 is TGTGCCACCAGCAGTAGTTCCTATACGCAGTATTTT.

This sequence joins TRBV5-1 and TRBJ2-7; D is possibly TRBD1 (9 bases). The V gene's germline CDR1 is SGHRS and CDR2 YFSETQ. The CDR3 length is 15 residues. V lost 3 bases, J lost 6 bases, and 19 bases lay in between. The CDR3 coding sequence is TGCGCCAGCAGCTCGGGAGGGACAGGGAGTTCCGAGCAGTACTTC. Residues: CASSSGGTGSSEQYF.

This chain links TRBV28 with TRBJ2-7; D is perhaps TRBD1 (5 bases). CDR1 and CDR2 (germline): MDHEN, SYDVKM. V gave up 9 bases and J gave up 3 bases, with 12 bases separating them. This CDR3 is built from 12 residues. The CDR3 nucleotides read TGTGCCAGTACGGGCAGGGTCTACGAGCAGTACTTC. It is translated as CASTGRVYEQYF.

V usage is TRBV6-5 and J usage is TRBJ1-3; the D is unclear. The germline gives CDR1 MNHEY, CDR2 SVGAGI. V shed 6 bases and J shed 1 base, with 10 bases lying between them. This CDR3 comprises 14 residues. The CDR3 DNA reads as TGTGCCAGCAGCTATAGACCGTCTGGAAACACCATATATTTT. It specifies CASSYRPSGNTIYF.

The rearrangement joins TRBV19 to TRBJ1-5; TRBD1 agrees at 8 bases. Trimming cost V 4 bases and J 7 bases; bases outside gene matches: 6. Germline CDR1 reads LNHDA; CDR2 reads SQIVND (reference sequence). CDR3 size: 14 residues. The CDR3 loop is CASSTTGGGQPQHF. The CDR3 DNA sequence: TGTGCCAGTAGTACAACAGGGGGGGGACAGCCCCAGCATTTT.

The chain carries TRBV5-1 and TRBJ2-5; no definite D call. This CDR3 region has 12 residues. Germline V gene lookup returns CDR1 SGHRS and CDR2 YFSETQ. V was clipped by 5 bases and J by 0 bases, with 5 bases between them. CDR3: CASREYQETQYF. As DNA, the CDR3 is TGCGCCAGCAGGGAATACCAAGAGACCCAGTACTTC.

The chain couples TRBV9 to TRBJ2-3; D unclear. The CDR3 runs 14 residues. Trimming pared 0 bases from V and 5 bases from J, leaving 10 bases between. Germline V gene sequence: CDR1 SGDLS, CDR2 YYNGEE. In DNA, the CDR3 is TGTGCCAGCAGCGTAGTTAGTAATGGAGATACGCAGTATTTT. It encodes CASSVVSNGDTQYF.

The chain links TRBV2 to TRBJ2-1; D possibly corresponds to TRBD2 (5 bases). The CDR3 contains 15 residues. V was shortened by 2 bases and J by 8 bases, with 16 bases between the two germline ends. From germline, CDR1 is SNHLY and CDR2 FYNNEI. The CDR3 coding sequence is TGTGCCAGCAGTGAACAAAGCGGAGGAGGTGATGAGCAGTTCTTC. Its translation is CASSEQSGGGDEQFF.

The V call is TRBV28, the J call TRBJ1-5, with D unresolved. Trimming took 7 bases from V and 1 from J, leaving 5 bases between them. The CDR3 extends over 12 amino acids. Germline CDR1 reads MDHEN; CDR2 reads SYDVKM. The CDR3 DNA follows: TGTGCCAGCATGGACAGCAATCAGCCCCAGCATTTT. Encoded protein: CASMDSNQPQHF.

This chain joins TRBV18 and TRBJ2-1; tentatively, D is TRBD2 (6 bases). Germline V gene lookup returns CDR1 KGHSH and CDR2 LQKENI. V lost 3 bases, J lost 0 bases, and 18 bases lay in between. The CDR3 length is 18 residues. The CDR3 DNA reads TGTGCCAGCTCACCGGCGGCCTCGACTAGGAGCTCCTACAATGAGCAGTTCTTC. Translation: CASSPAASTRSSYNEQFF.

The chain uses TRBV7-2 and TRBJ1-5; the D is unclear. Trimming shortened V by 1 base and J by 7 bases, and 8 bases separated the two germline ends. This CDR3 comprises 13 residues. Germline V gene data show CDR1 as SGHTA and CDR2 as FQGNSA. The CDR3 spells CASSLEEMQPQHF. In DNA form, the CDR3 reads TGTGCCAGCAGCTTAGAGGAGATGCAGCCCCAGCATTTT.